The 20 T cell receptor beta chains below come from one sample, sequenced in a study of shared clonotypes between healthy human individuals. Sequencing used immunoSEQ multiplex PCR; TCRdb keeps in-frame clones, though not all of them. The data contain 2 million to 2.5 million clones, approximately 93% of them seen just once; the ten biggest clones take up about 0.39%. Sequenced material: naive CD4+ T cells from PBMCs. Sample subset: CD45RA+ positively selected. Every receptor here comes from a man younger than 35 in good health. Some clones in this sample may be carry-over from other donors' samples.

This clone has a single count. The V call is TRBV11-2, the J call TRBJ2-3; 12 bases line up with TRBD1. This CDR3 contains 16 residues. With 2 bases clipped from V and 4 bases from J, the junction kept 4 bases outside the gene matches. Germline V gene lookup returns CDR1 SGHAT and CDR2 FQNNGV. The CDR3 nucleotides are TGTGCCAGCAGCTTACTACGGGACAGGGGGCCAGATACGCAGTATTTT. Its protein product is CASSLLRDRGPDTQYF. Looking up the rest from reference TRBV11-2 and TRBJ2-3 gives the full variable domain: EAGVAQSPRYKIIEKRQSVAFWCNPISGHATLYWYQQILGQGPKLLIQFQNNGVVDDSQLPKDRFSAERLKGVDSTLKIQPAKLEDSAVYLCASSLLRDRGPDTQYFGPGTRLTVL.

The J gene is TRBJ1-1, the V gene TRBV6-5; D uncertain. The germline V gene encodes CDR1 MNHEY and CDR2 SVGAGI. This CDR3 is built from 13 residues. Trimming cost V 2 bases and J 3 bases, with 7 bases left between them. The CDR3 loop is CASSYTWDTEAFF. The CDR3 nucleotides are TGTGCCAGCAGTTACACCTGGGACACTGAAGCTTTCTTT.

The chain joins TRBV11-3 to TRBJ2-6, with D perhaps matching TRBD1 or TRBD2 (6 bases each). V dropped 4 bases and J dropped 0 bases, with 7 bases sitting between them. Germline V gives CDR1 SGHNT, CDR2 YENEEA. This CDR3 contains 15 residues. The CDR3 DNA reads TGTGCCAGCAGCTCGGGGGCCTCTGGGGCCAACGTCCTGACTTTC. It encodes CASSSGASGANVLTF.

A word on this clone: In the same sample, other DNA sequences code for this CDR3. This sequence joins TRBV28 and TRBJ2-2; 10 bases are shared with TRBD2. Germline V gene lookup returns CDR1 MDHEN and CDR2 SYDVKM. The CDR3 extends over 15 amino acids. Germline trimming cut 4 bases from V and 3 bases from J; bases unmatched to any gene: 2. The DNA for the CDR3 is TGTGCCAGCAGTTCCAGCGGGAGGGACACCGGGGAGCTGTTTTTT. It yields the protein CASSSSGRDTGELFF.

The gene calls are TRBV28 and TRBJ1-2; D might be TRBD1 (5 bases). The CDR3 has 13 amino acids. Germline V gene lookup returns CDR1 MDHEN and CDR2 SYDVKM. The germline V and J ends were trimmed by 3 bases and 3 bases, with 8 bases remaining between them. CDR3 protein: CASSFGAHYGYTF. CDR3 DNA: TGTGCCAGCAGTTTCGGGGCGCACTATGGCTACACCTTC.

The J gene is TRBJ2-1, the V gene TRBV7-3; TRBD1 matches 9 bases. This CDR3 has 17 residues. J lost 5 bases, V lost 0 bases, and 8 bases had no gene match. Germline loops: CDR1 SGHTA, CDR2 FQGTGA. The CDR3, as DNA: TGTGCCAGCAGCTTAACGGCGAGGGACAGGGATCACAATGAGCAGTTCTTC. Translating it yields CASSLTARDRDHNEQFF.

This chain links TRBV25-1 with TRBJ1-3; D not certain. Germline-derived CDR1 and CDR2 are MGHDK and SYGVNS. V lost 2 bases, J lost 4 bases, and 9 bases lay in between. CDR3 length: 14 residues. CDR3 sequence reads: CASSEESKGNTIYF. As DNA, the CDR3 is TGTGCCAGCAGTGAAGAGAGCAAGGGAAACACCATATATTTT.

The chain couples TRBV18 to TRBJ2-1, with D maybe TRBD2 (6 bases). V dropped 5 bases and J dropped 3 bases, with 14 bases sitting between them. CDR1 and CDR2 from the germline V gene are KGHSH and LQKENI. The CDR3 is made up of 15 amino acids. CDR3 sequence reads: CASSSAGSGYNEQFF. CDR3 DNA sequence: TGTGCCAGCTCATCGGCGGGGTCCGGCTACAATGAGCAGTTCTTC.

The CDR3 protein is CASSWAGTGDTGELFF. In DNA form, the CDR3 reads TGCGCCAGCAGCTGGGCCGGGACAGGGGACACCGGGGAGCTGTTTTTT. The chain links TRBV5-1 to TRBJ2-2; TRBD1 matches 10 bases. Germline V gene sequence: CDR1 SGHRS, CDR2 YFSETQ. V shed 3 bases and J 3 bases; nucleotides not matched to a gene: 5. The CDR3 length is 16 residues.

This clone was observed a single time. The CDR3: CASTQGSSSTDTQYF. As DNA, the CDR3 is TGTGCCAGCACCCAGGGGAGCTCTAGCACAGATACGCAGTATTTT. The V gene is TRBV9, the J gene TRBJ2-3, with D possibly TRBD1 on 6 matching bases. This CDR3 has 15 amino acids. The germline V gene has CDR1 SGDLS and CDR2 YYNGEE. V lost 6 bases to trimming and J lost 0 bases, with 14 bases between them.

This clone was seen a single time. V and J are TRBV27 and TRBJ1-2; D is unclear. Germline V gives CDR1 MNHEY, CDR2 SMNVEV (reference sequence). With 6 bases removed from V and 8 bases from J, the gap between germline ends came to 13 bases. This CDR3 has 12 residues. The DNA of the CDR3 is TGTGCCAGCAGCGGACTCTCGGACGGCTACACCTTC. Encoded protein: CASSGLSDGYTF.

The J gene is TRBJ2-3, the V gene TRBV29-1, with 7 bases that match TRBD2. The germline CDR1 and CDR2 sequences are SQVTM and ANQGSEA. After removal of 4 bases from V and 2 bases from J, the junction contained 9 bases not matched to a gene. This CDR3 contains 15 residues. As DNA, the CDR3 is TGCAGCGTTGGGTCGAATAGCGGGTACACAGATACGCAGTATTTT. This sequence encodes CSVGSNSGYTDTQYF.

The chain uses TRBV9 and TRBJ2-1, with a weak D call TRBD1 (5 bases). Germline CDR1 reads SGDLS; CDR2 reads YYNGEE. V was shortened by 3 bases and J by 5 bases, with 12 bases between the two germline ends. This CDR3 region has 14 residues. The CDR3 here is CASSESGFHNEQFF. The CDR3 DNA reads as TGTGCCAGCAGCGAGTCAGGGTTCCACAATGAGCAGTTCTTC.

The chain combines TRBV28 with TRBJ1-2; 7 nucleotides agree with TRBD1. The germline V gene encodes CDR1 MDHEN and CDR2 SYDVKM. This CDR3 region has 15 residues. J gave up 0 bases and V 5 bases, and 6 bases lay outside the gene matches. Here the CDR3 DNA reads TGTGCCAGCAGTCGCCCCGGGACAGCTAACTATGGCTACACCTTC. As protein: CASSRPGTANYGYTF.

In DNA form, the CDR3 reads TGTGCCTCCAGGGTGGGCACAGATACGCAGTATTTT. This codes for CASRVGTDTQYF. This chain joins TRBV7-8 and TRBJ2-3; D may be TRBD1 (5 bases). The CDR3 runs 12 residues. Trimming stripped 11 bases from V and 1 base from J, with 10 bases between. Germline V gene sequence: CDR1 SGHVS, CDR2 FQNEAQ.

This clone was picked up one time. The gene calls are TRBV19 and TRBJ1-1; possibly TRBD1 for D (6 bases). This CDR3 has 16 amino acids. V lost 1 base to trimming and J lost 4 bases, with 16 bases between them. The germline V gene encodes CDR1 LNHDA and CDR2 SQIVND (reference sequence). The CDR3 sequence is CASSIGEPGQSTEAFF. CDR3 DNA: TGTGCCAGTAGTATAGGGGAGCCCGGACAGAGCACTGAAGCTTTCTTT.

The V and J genes are TRBV25-1 and TRBJ1-4; the D gene is possibly TRBD1 (5 bases). The V end lost 5 bases, the J end lost 6 bases, and 16 bases lay between the germline ends. The V gene's germline CDR1 is MGHDK and CDR2 SYGVNS. This CDR3 region has 15 residues. CDR3 in DNA: TGTGCCAGCAGTTCAGGGAGAGGGTGGGATGAAAAACTGTTTTTT. Translated: CASSSGRGWDEKLFF.

This chain connects TRBV10-2 to TRBJ1-5, with 8 bases aligning to TRBD1. The germline CDR1 and CDR2 sequences are WSHSY and SAAADI. The CDR3 is made up of 15 amino acids. The V gene end was trimmed by 6 bases and the J gene end by 3 bases; junction bases not matched to a gene: 7. The CDR3 loop is CASRSGTGDNQPQHF. For the CDR3, the DNA is TGCGCCAGCAGATCCGGGACAGGTGACAATCAGCCCCAGCATTTT.

The CDR3 DNA reads TGTGCCAGCAGCCCCCCGACAGGGTACGAGCAGTACTTC. This gives the protein CASSPPTGYEQYF. This chain connects TRBV5-4 to TRBJ2-7; 7 bases align to TRBD1. In germline, CDR1 is SGHNT, CDR2 YYREEE (reference sequence). The trim removed 4 bases at V and 4 bases at J, leaving 5 bases unmatched. The CDR3 runs to 13 residues.

This clone was detected only once. The J gene is TRBJ2-3, the V gene TRBV10-3; 8 bases map to TRBD1. The germline V gene encodes CDR1 ENHRY and CDR2 SYGVKD. The CDR3 runs 15 residues. The junction had 9 bases not matched to a gene; V was cut back by 6 bases and J by 4 bases. CDR3 amino acids: CAISPDRGGSDTQYF. The CDR3 DNA sequence: TGTGCCATCAGCCCCGACAGGGGTGGCTCAGATACGCAGTATTTT.